Following are 3 T cell receptor beta chains from one sample sequenced in a study of control samples from healthy donors and cancer patients. The table came from immunoSEQ multiplex PCR; TCRdb's copy has only in-frame clones and leaves some out. Of about 180,000 clones in the sample, roughly 90% are singletons; the top ten hold roughly 1.5%. Sequenced sample: blood. The receptors originated from a woman aged 45-59 years in good health.

J is TRBJ2-7 and V is TRBV5-1; 14 nucleotides line up with TRBD2. Germline V CDR1 and CDR2: SGHRS, YFSETQ. The CDR3 sequence is 16 residues long. The ends lost 3 bases at V and 5 bases at J; junction bases unmatched: 7. In DNA form, the CDR3 reads TGCGCCAGCAGCTCAACCGGGACTAGCGGGGGCAACGAGCAGTACTTC. Its protein product is CASSSTGTSGGNEQYF.

The chain combines TRBV5-1 with TRBJ2-7; D gene uncertain. The germline gives CDR1 SGHRS, CDR2 YFSETQ. V shed 6 bases and J shed 0 bases, with 13 bases lying between them. This CDR3 spans 14 amino acids. The CDR3 DNA follows: TGCGCCAGCACCGCGACCCCGCTCTCCTACGAGCAGTACTTC. Translated: CASTATPLSYEQYF.

The V and J genes are TRBV6-5 and TRBJ2-7; unclear D gene. Deletions cut 6 bases from V and 1 base from J, with 16 bases between. Germline loops: CDR1 MNHEY, CDR2 SVGAGI. The length of the CDR3 is 15 residues. CDR3 residues: CASSYEDDLSYEQYF. CDR3 nucleotides: TGTGCCAGCAGCTATGAAGACGACCTTTCCTACGAGCAGTACTTC.